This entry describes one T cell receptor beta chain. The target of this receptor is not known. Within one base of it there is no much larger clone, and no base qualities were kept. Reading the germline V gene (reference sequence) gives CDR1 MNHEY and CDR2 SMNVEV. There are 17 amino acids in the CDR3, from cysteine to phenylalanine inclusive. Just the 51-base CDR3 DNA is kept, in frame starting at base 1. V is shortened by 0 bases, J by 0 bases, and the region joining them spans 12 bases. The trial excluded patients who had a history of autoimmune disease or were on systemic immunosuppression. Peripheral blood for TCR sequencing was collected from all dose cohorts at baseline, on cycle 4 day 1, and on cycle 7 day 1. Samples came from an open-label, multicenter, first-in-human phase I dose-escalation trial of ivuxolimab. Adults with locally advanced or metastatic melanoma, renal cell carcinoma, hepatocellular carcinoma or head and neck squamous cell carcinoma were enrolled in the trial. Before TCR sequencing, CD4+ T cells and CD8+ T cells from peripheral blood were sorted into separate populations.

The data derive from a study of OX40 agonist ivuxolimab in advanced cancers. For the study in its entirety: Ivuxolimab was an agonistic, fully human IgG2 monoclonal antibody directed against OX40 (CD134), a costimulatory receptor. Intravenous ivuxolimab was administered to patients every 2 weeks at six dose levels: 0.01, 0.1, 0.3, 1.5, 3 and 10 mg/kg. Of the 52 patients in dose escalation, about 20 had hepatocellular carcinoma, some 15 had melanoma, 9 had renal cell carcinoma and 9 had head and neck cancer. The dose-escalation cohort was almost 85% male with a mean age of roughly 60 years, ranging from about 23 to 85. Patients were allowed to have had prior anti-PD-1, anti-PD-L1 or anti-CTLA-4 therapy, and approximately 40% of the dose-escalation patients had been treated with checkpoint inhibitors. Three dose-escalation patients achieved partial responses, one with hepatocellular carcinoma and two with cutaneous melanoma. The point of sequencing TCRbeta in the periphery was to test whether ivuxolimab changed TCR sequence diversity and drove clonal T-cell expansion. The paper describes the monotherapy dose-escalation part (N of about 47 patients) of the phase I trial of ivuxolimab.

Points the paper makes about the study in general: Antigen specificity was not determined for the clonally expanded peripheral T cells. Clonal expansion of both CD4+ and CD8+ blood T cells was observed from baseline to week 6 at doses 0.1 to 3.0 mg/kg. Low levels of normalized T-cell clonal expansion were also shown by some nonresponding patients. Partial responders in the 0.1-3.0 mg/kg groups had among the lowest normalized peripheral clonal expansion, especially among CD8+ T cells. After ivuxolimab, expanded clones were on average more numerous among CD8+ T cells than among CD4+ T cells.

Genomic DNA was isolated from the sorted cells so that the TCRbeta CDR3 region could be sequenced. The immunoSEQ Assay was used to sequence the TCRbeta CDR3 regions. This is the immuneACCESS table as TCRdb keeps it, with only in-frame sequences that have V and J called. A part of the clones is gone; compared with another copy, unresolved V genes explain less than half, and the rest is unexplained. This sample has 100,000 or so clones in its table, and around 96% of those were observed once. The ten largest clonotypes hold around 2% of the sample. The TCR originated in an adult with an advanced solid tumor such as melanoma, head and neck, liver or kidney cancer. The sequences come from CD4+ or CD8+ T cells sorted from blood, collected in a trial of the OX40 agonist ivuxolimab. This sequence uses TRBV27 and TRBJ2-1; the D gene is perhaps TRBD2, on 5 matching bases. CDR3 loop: CASSLSGLLSSYNEQFF. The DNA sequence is TGTGCCAGCAGTTTATCTGGACTCCTTAGCTCCTACAATGAGCAGTTCTTC.